This record covers a single TCR beta chain. The antigen remains undetermined. Sequencing was performed with immunoSEQ multiplex PCR; in TCRdb, only in-frame clones are kept and a portion is missing. The sample comprises tens of thousands of clones, roughly nine tenths of which are singletons, and roughly 17% rests with the top ten. This sample is drawn from a study of T cell responses to AZD1222 COVID-19 vaccine. Trimming removed 5 bases from V and 7 bases from J, with 17 bases in between. Germline values: CDR1 SGHNT, CDR2 YENEEA. The CDR3 contains 14 residues. Study outcomes and limitations: Vaccination with two AZD1222 doses was followed by a rise in Spike-specific TCR breadth and depth. Clonal diversity was possibly underestimated, and the donors were mostly white British, with more females.

Specimen: peripheral blood, collected on day 0 of AZD1222 vaccination. The chain is built from TRBV11-3 and TRBJ2-5, with D possibly TRBD1 on 7 matching bases. This receptor was identified in an adult in good health. The DNA of the CDR3 is TGTGCCAGCAGCCGAATTGGACAGGAGGGGACCCAGTACTTC. It yields the protein CASSRIGQEGTQYF. Together with reference TRBV11-3 and TRBJ2-5, the CDR3 gives the full variable domain: EAGVVQSPRYKIIEKKQPVAFWCNPISGHNTLYWYLQNLGQGPELLIRYENEEAVDDSQLPKDRFSAERLKGVDSTLKIQPAELGDSAVYLCASSRIGQEGTQYFGPGTRLLVL.